The clone carrying this T cell receptor (beta chain) has more than one count but fewer than ten. Its cognate antigen is unknown. The PCR was carried out with 60 Vbeta primers and 13 Jbeta primers. In the original processing: Counted up in a later analysis, unique TCR beta chains came to about 83 million, with around 11 million shared. Method: immunoSEQ multiplex PCR; TCRdb's copy keeps in-frame clones and lacks some. For V, J and clone size, that table is used; D and trimming come from the DNA. The sample includes some 100,000 clones, 75% of them seen just once. The sample comes from a study of cytomegalovirus exposure and HLA in healthy donors. Per germline, CDR1 MNHEY and CDR2 SMNVEV (reference sequence). The CDR3 consists of 15 residues. Trimming took 0 bases from V and 7 from J; bases not matched to a gene: 7. Whole-study findings and limits: TCR beta V- and J-gene trimming was later associated with a missense DCLRE1C variant. Highly shared variants forming one cluster were likely a sequencing artifact.

Sequenced input: PBMCs. The TCR originated in a male donor in good health and CMV-seropositive. The chain couples TRBV27 to TRBJ1-2; 8 bases line up with TRBD1. Here the CDR3 reads CASSLSSQGAAGYTF. CDR3 DNA: TGTGCCAGCAGTTTATCGTCTCAGGGGGCGGCTGGCTACACCTTC.